Sequencing of this T cell receptor beta chain was carried out in a study of cytomegalovirus exposure and HLA in healthy donors. Overall study findings and caveats: The CMV antigen specificity of a few CMV-associated chains was confirmed through in vitro analysis. A later look showed TCR association rates differing by HLA locus, highest for DRB1 and lowest for HLA-C. Overall, 164 TCR beta chains were annotated as cytomegalovirus-associated.

To note about this clone: Its cognate antigen is unknown.

The germline CDR1 and CDR2 sequences are SNHLY and FYNNEI. Unmatched junction bases numbered 4, after V lost 8 bases and J lost 7 bases. CDR3 length: 11 amino acids. The study ran its PCR with 60 Vbeta and 13 Jbeta primers. Measured with immunoSEQ multiplex PCR; TCRdb has only the in-frame clones, and not every one. The sample carries 150,000 or so clones, more than 70% recorded once. The chain combines TRBV2 with TRBJ1-2; 7 nucleotides line up with TRBD1. The receptor comes from a male donor in good health and CMV-seronegative. The sequenced material came from PBMCs. This CDR3 reads CASGTAVGYTF. Here the CDR3 DNA reads TGTGCCAGCGGGACAGCCGTTGGCTACACCTTC.